A selection of T cell receptor beta chains follows, all from one sample in a study of CD8 T cells in ankylosing spondylitis. TCRdb passed the 5' RACE reads through MiXCR, listing each CDR3 protein once. The table shows about 250,000 distinct CDR3 sequences, with 30% to 40% occurring only once. The sample taken for sequencing was blood, either unsorted or a sorted T cell fraction (not recorded which). These receptors were collected from a male donor with ankylosing spondylitis or in good health (not recorded which). CDR3s include the opening cysteine and the closing phenylalanine or tryptophan. D genes are given only for firm matches. Clone sizes are given selectively: once, few, many, or a class where the clone is expanded.

V gene	J gene	D gene	clone size	CDR3 DNA	CDR3 protein
TRBV20-1	TRBJ1-6	.	few	TGCAGTGCTAGAGTCCCCCGGGGGGGGCCGAATTCACCCCTCCACTTT	CSARVPRGGPNSPLHF
TRBV3-1	TRBJ2-7	.	.	TGTGCCAGCAGCCGGACCGAACCCACCTACGAGCAGTACTTC	CASSRTEPTYEQYF
TRBV7-9	TRBJ1-2	.	few	TGTGCCAGCAGCTTATTAGACCGACCTCCGGGAAAGGATGGCTACACCTTC	CASSLLDRPPGKDGYTF
TRBV20-1	TRBJ2-3	.	.	TGCAGTGCTAGAGATCCTAGTAGGGGGATTAGCACAGATACGCAGTATTTT	CSARDPSRGISTDTQYF
TRBV5-1	TRBJ1-1	TRBD1	few	TGCGCCAGCAGCTTGGACAGGGGGCGCGGGGACTTCTTT	CASSLDRGRGDFF
TRBV4-1	TRBJ2-7	.	.	TGCGCCAGCAGCCAAGAGTTAGGGAACTCCTACGAGCAGTACTTC	CASSQELGNSYEQYF
TRBV20-1	TRBJ2-5	.	.	TGCAGTGCTCCGGGACTGGGCGAGACCCAGTACTTC	CSAPGLGETQYF
TRBV20-1	TRBJ2-7	.	many	TGCAGTGCTTTTTCGGACAGCTACGAGCAGTACTTC	CSAFSDSYEQYF
TRBV12-3/TRBV12-4	TRBJ2-7	.	few	TGTGCCAGCATGTCGGAGGGCTTCTCCTACGAGCAGTACTTC	CASMSEGFSYEQYF
TRBV10-3	TRBJ2-2	TRBD1	.	TGTGCCATCTCGAGACAGGGGACATCGAACACCGGGGAGCTGTTTTTT	CAISRQGTSNTGELFF
TRBV7-2	TRBJ2-3	.	few	TGTGCCAGCAGCCTCCGACCCCGGGACCACACAGATACGCAGTATTTT	CASSLRPRDHTDTQYF
TRBV10-2	TRBJ2-5	.	many	TGCGCCAGCTCAAGAGCTACAAGGGAAGAGACCCAGTACTTC	CASSRATREETQYF
TRBV7-2	TRBJ2-3	TRBD2	.	TGTGCCAGCAGCTTATTTAGCGGGGGGGCCGGGGATACGCAGTATTTT	CASSLFSGGAGDTQYF
TRBV5-1	TRBJ2-5	.	.	TGCGCCAGCAGCTTACCGGGGGTCAGGGAGACCCAGTACTTC	CASSLPGVRETQYF
TRBV9	TRBJ2-3	TRBD2	.	TGTGCCAGCAGCGTAGGGCCAGCGGGGCTCGTATCCGATACGCAGTATTTT	CASSVGPAGLVSDTQYF
TRBV10-3	TRBJ2-5	TRBD1	few	TGTGCCATCAGTGATCGACAGGGGGCGAAGGGAGAGACCCAGTACTTC	CAISDRQGAKGETQYF
TRBV12-3/TRBV12-4	TRBJ2-1	.	few	TGTGCCAGCACCAGCAAACGCGGAAACTACAATGAGCAGTTCTTC	CASTSKRGNYNEQFF
TRBV20-1	TRBJ2-3	TRBD2	many	TGCAGTGCTAGTAGGCCTAGCGGGGGGGCGATAGATACGCAGTATTTT	CSASRPSGGAIDTQYF
TRBV5-5	TRBJ2-5	TRBD1	.	TGTGCCAGCAGTCGGACAGGGTATGATGTGGAGACCCAGTACTTC	CASSRTGYDVETQYF